This T cell receptor (beta chain) is from a study of shared clonotypes between healthy human individuals. CD45RA+ naive and CD45RA-negative memory subsets were separated from CD4+ cells. Some clones are missing from TCRdb's copy, which holds only in-frame ones; the method was immunoSEQ multiplex PCR. The table shows some 1,600,000 clones, with approximately 98% occurring only once. Study results and limitations: In a few donors, 4.5% to 5.5% of naive CD4 clonotypes appeared in common.

The germline CDR1 and CDR2 sequences are SNHLY and FYNNEI. Trimming removed 6 bases from V and 9 bases from J; junction bases left unmatched: 9. This CDR3 contains 15 residues. This clone was detected only once. Its antigen is not identified. The chain links TRBV2 to TRBJ2-1, with 12 nucleotides matching TRBD2. This receptor was identified in a man younger than 40 in good health. Sequencing used naive CD4+ T cells sorted from blood. Subset of the sample: CD45RA+ positively selected. CDR3 protein: CASRELAGGFTEQFF. CDR3 DNA sequence: TGTGCCAGCAGGGAACTAGCGGGAGGTTTCACTGAGCAGTTCTTC.